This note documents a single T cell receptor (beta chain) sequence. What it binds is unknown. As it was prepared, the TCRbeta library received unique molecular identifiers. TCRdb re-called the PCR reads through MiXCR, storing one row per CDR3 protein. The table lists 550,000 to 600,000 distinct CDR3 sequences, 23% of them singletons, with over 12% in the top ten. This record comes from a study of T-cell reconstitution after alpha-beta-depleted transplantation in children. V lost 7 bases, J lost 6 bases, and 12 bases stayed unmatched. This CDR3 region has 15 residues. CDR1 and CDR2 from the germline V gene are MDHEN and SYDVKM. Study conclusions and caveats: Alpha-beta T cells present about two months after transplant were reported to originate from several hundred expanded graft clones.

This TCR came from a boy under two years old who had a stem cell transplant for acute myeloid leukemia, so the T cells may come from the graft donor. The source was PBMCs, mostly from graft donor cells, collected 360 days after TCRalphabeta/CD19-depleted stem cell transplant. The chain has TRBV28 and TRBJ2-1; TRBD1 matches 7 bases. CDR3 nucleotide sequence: TGTGCCAGCACCATAAGGGGACAGCCCCCCAATGAGCAGTTCTTC. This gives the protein CASTIRGQPPNEQFF.